The T cell receptor beta chain described here comes from a study of blood T cell repertoires in COVID-19. Participants were placed into cohorts based on the clinical history they reported. Profiled with immunoSEQ multiplex PCR; TCRdb holds only in-frame clones, not every one. The sample has hundreds of thousands of clones; 88% are singletons. V was pared by 6 bases and J by 3 bases, with 16 bases between. The CDR3 extends over 15 amino acids. Germline CDR1 reads SGDLS; CDR2 reads YYNGEE. This sequence originates from a woman aged 40-49 years with acute COVID-19. The V call is TRBV9, the J call TRBJ2-1; D perhaps matches TRBD2 (5 bases). What was sequenced was PBMCs or T cells enriched from blood (not recorded which). The CDR3 protein is CASTVGQRSYNEQFF. The CDR3 DNA is TGTGCCAGCACCGTCGGTCAGCGGAGCTACAATGAGCAGTTCTTC.